This TCR beta chain was found in a study of graft-versus-host responses after intestinal transplantation (TCRdb year 2021). Regarding the complete study: Multivisceral, liver-intestinal, or isolated intestinal transplants were received by the recipients. After intestinal transplantation, graft-versus-host and host-versus-graft alloreactive T cell clones in the graft, circulation and bone marrow were tracked using bulk TCR-beta CDR3 sequencing. Alloreactive clones were identified by sequencing pre-transplant mixed lymphocyte reaction products and comparing these products with unstimulated pre-transplant donor and recipient T cells. Of the roughly 23 intestinal transplant recipients enrolled in the cohort, one of whom was a retransplant, a few patients without pretransplant specimens were excluded. All recipients received anti-thymocyte globulin induction followed by maintenance tacrolimus and steroids for about three years. Samples from a few later patients were sequenced in-house on an Illumina MiSeq with MiXCR processing rather than by the commercial service. A peak of at least 4% donor T cells among recipient peripheral blood mononuclear cells was the definition used for donor T cell macrochimerism.

What the study reported, not specific to this receptor: Conclusions were limited by the relatively low number and heterogeneity of intestinal transplant patients. GvH clones turned up in recipient bone marrow, with some appearing earlier in ileal mucosa or blood, a pattern consistent with an intestinal mucosal origin. Early after transplant, peak levels of circulating GvH clones were associated with declines in HvG clones. In patients with donor T cell macrochimerism, the allografts had high GvH to HvG T cell clonal ratios.

The sample's time point label is to be understood as: cells obtained before transplantation from donor or recipient. CD3+CD4+ and CD3+CD8+ populations were FACS-sorted from unstimulated pre-transplant donor and recipient cells taken from spleen or lymph nodes. This clone was found a few times. Its antigen is currently not known. The record has no base qualities; no much larger clone is one base away. Libraries were constructed by the immunoSEQ multiplex PCR assay. In most patients, genomic DNA was isolated using the Qiagen DNeasy Blood and Tissue Kit and sent frozen to Adaptive Biotechnologies for TCR sequencing. Adaptive Biotechnologies carried out high-throughput TCR-beta CDR3 sequencing of genomic DNA for most patients. The original methods were these. TCR sequencing data for some 19 patients were retrieved from Adaptive's ImmunoSEQ software; three other patients were processed with MiXCR and VDJtools. CD4 versus CD8 sorting errors were corrected by removing sequences found in both subsets at a frequency ratio below 5:1. Because the origin of CDR3 nucleotide sequences shared between donor and recipient could not be assigned, those sequences were removed. At least 2-fold expansion over unstimulated cells and a minimum CFSE-low frequency of 0.002% (template counts) or 0.001% (read counts) were required for clones to be classified as alloreactive. Clones were considered mappable if detected in sequenced pre-transplant spleen, lymph node, or MLR CFSE-low populations of the donor or recipient. Cumulative frequency of alloreactive clones was calculated as a percentage of all sequences weighted by copy number. TCRdb stores this immuneACCESS table with in-frame sequences only. Part of the clones is absent; in the studies checked, under half of the shortfall reflects unresolved V genes, and no reason is known for the rest. Clone size and the V and J calls come from that table; the DNA yielded D and trimming. In this sample the table shows nearly 95,000 clones, more than 85% of which occur a single time. The ten top clones hold roughly 2% of the sample.

From its cysteine to its phenylalanine, the CDR3 spans 15 amino acids. CDR3 DNA is the only sequence kept; it has 45 bases, read in frame from the first base. The source of this sequence is a human donor who received an intestinal transplant. The sample was unstimulated CD8+ T cells sorted from spleen or lymph node cells, taken before intestinal transplant. Recombination linked TRBV21-1 to TRBJ1-4; no check of the table's D call, TRBD1, against the DNA was made. TRBV21-1 is shown as a pseudogene. Here the CDR3 is given as CASSQSGTEIEKLFF. The bases read TGTGCCAGCAGCCAATCCGGGACAGAGATTGAAAAACTGTTTTTT.